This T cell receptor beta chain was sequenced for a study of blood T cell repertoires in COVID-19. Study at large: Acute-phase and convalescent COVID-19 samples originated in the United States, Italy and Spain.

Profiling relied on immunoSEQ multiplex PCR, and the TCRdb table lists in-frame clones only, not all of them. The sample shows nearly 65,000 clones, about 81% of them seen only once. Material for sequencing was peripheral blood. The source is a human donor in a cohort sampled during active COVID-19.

The CDR3 here is CASSHYTGELFF. CDR3 coding DNA: TGTGCCAGCAGCCATTACACCGGGGAGCTGTTTTTT. V is TRBV6-5 and J is TRBJ2-2, with D hard to call. Trimming removed 6 bases from V and 3 bases from J, with 5 bases in between. Germline CDR1 and CDR2: MNHEY and SVGAGI. The CDR3 loop spans 12 amino acids.